Below, one TCR beta chain is given with its context. This entry comes from a study of blood T cell repertoires in COVID-19. In germline, CDR1 is SGHKS, CDR2 YYEKEE (reference sequence). This CDR3 comprises 18 residues. Trimming pared 2 bases from V and 5 bases from J, leaving 25 bases between. Libraries were prepared by immunoSEQ multiplex PCR; TCRdb keeps only in-frame clonotypes and omits some of them. The sample comprises approximately 160,000 clones, 80% of which are singletons, and approximately 6% rests with the top ten. Clinical history as reported by participants underpinned cohort assignment.

Material for sequencing was PBMCs or T cells enriched from blood (not recorded which). The clonotype was recovered from a man aged 35 to 55 who had recovered from COVID-19. The V call is TRBV5-5, the J call TRBJ2-5, with a weak D call TRBD2 (5 bases). The CDR3 bases are TGTGCCAGCAGCTTAGTTCACGGGGAAGGCATCTCGGGGGAGACCCAGTACTTC. This sequence encodes CASSLVHGEGISGETQYF. Complete variable domain (other parts from reference TRBV5-5 and TRBJ2-5): DAGVTQSPTHLIKTRGQQVTLRCSPISGHKSVSWYQQVLGQGPQFIFQYYEKEERGRGNFPDRFSARQFPNYSSELNVNALLLGDSALYLCASSLVHGEGISGETQYFGPGTRLLVL.